This TCR beta chain is drawn from a study of blood T cell repertoires in COVID-19. Overall study context: The United States, Italy and Spain supplied acute and convalescent COVID-19 samples. Sample material is recorded as cDNA or gDNA derived from T cells, B-cell-depleted T cells, or PBMCs.

The length of the CDR3 is 13 residues. Germline V gene sequence: CDR1 MNHEY, CDR2 SVGAGI. Trimming cost V 6 bases and J 6 bases, with 12 bases left between them. In the source study's methods: Reference gene primer amplification in the assay estimated nucleated cell counts. Libraries were prepared by immunoSEQ multiplex PCR; TCRdb keeps only in-frame clonotypes and omits some of them. The V and J calls and clone size are taken from that table; D and trimming were inferred from the DNA. The data contain about 210,000 clones, around 90% of them singletons. The sample consisted of peripheral blood. This receptor was identified in a man younger than 45 with acute or convalescent COVID-19. The chain combines TRBV6-5 with TRBJ2-1; D unclear. This chain's CDR3 is CASRPDLSNEQFF. CDR3 DNA sequence: TGTGCCAGCAGACCCGACTTGTCCAATGAGCAGTTCTTC.